A selection of T cell receptor beta chains follows, all from one sample in a study of vaccination and CD4 T cells after COVID-19. Using its own MiXCR run on the PCR reads, TCRdb lists one record per CDR3 protein. Of approximately 15,000 distinct CDR3 sequences listed, 40% to 55% are singletons. Antigens of these TCRs are unknown. The sample here was CD4+ T cells from blood, cultured in vitro, taken before SARS-CoV-2 vaccination. The receptor set was obtained from a human donor who received a COVID-19 vaccine. The CDR3 runs from the conserved cysteine through the conserved F or W. The D gene is left open where the match is weak. Not every row has a clone size; where given, it reads once, few, many or a size class.

j_gene | abundance | d_gene | v_gene | CDR3nt | CDR3aa
TRBJ2-3 | - | - | TRBV20-1 | TGCAGTGTTCAGAGGGGGGTCCCCACAGATACGCAGTATTTT | CSVQRGVPTDTQYF
TRBJ2-2 | few | TRBD2 | TRBV11-3 | TGTGCCAGCAGCGGACCGGGACTAGGGGGCACCGGGGAGCTGTTTTTT | CASSGPGLGGTGELFF
TRBJ2-1 | - | - | TRBV6-1 | TGTGCCAGCAGTCGGGACACCTCCTACAATGAGCAGTTCTTC | CASSRDTSYNEQFF
TRBJ1-5 | few | TRBD1 | TRBV6-1 | TGTGCCAGCAGTGAAGCCGGGACAGAAAATCAGCCCCAGCATTTT | CASSEAGTENQPQHF
TRBJ2-5 | few | - | TRBV6-1 | TGTGCCAGCAGTCCCGGGGGTGGGGAGACCCAGTACTTC | CASSPGGGETQYF
TRBJ1-1 | - | - | TRBV5-1 | TGCGCCAGCAGCTTGTACCGGGCGAACACTGAAGCTTTCTTT | CASSLYRANTEAFF
TRBJ2-2 | few | TRBD1 | TRBV5-1 | TGCGCCAGCAGCCCATCCGGGACAGGGAACACCGGGGAGCTGTTTTTT | CASSPSGTGNTGELFF
TRBJ2-7 | - | - | TRBV19 | TGTGCCAGTAGTATGGGGCAGGGATACTCCTACGAGCAGTACTTC | CASSMGQGYSYEQYF
TRBJ1-2 | - | - | TRBV19 | TGTGCCAGTAGTCCCTACCTTGGCGGGAACAACTATGGCTACACCTTC | CASSPYLGGNNYGYTF
TRBJ1-2 | few | TRBD1 | TRBV7-9 | TGTGCCAGCAGCCCCCAAACAGGGGAAACGGGCTACACCTTC | CASSPQTGETGYTF
TRBJ2-3 | few | TRBD1 | TRBV6-5 | TGTGCCAGCAGTTACTCGACAGGGACAGTCACAGATACGCAGTATTTT | CASSYSTGTVTDTQYF
TRBJ2-5 | - | - | TRBV10-3 | TGTGCCATCAGTGACCATGGACAGTTCCAAGAGACCCAGTACTTC | CAISDHGQFQETQYF
TRBJ1-6 | few | - | TRBV6-5 | TGTGCCAGCAGTTCAAGCGATGTCGGGTCTAGTTCACCCCTCCACTTT | CASSSSDVGSSSPLHF
TRBJ2-3 | - | - | TRBV5-4 | TGTGCCAGCAGCTCCGAACTAGCCGGTACGCAGTATTTT | CASSSELAGTQYF
TRBJ1-2 | - | - | TRBV10-2 | TGCGCCAGCAGTGAGAACGAGGGAGGCTACACCTTC | CASSENEGGYTF
TRBJ1-1 | - | TRBD1 | TRBV19 | TGTGCCAGTACCCAGACAGGGGCGAACACTGAAGCTTTCTTT | CASTQTGANTEAFF
TRBJ2-3 | few | TRBD2 | TRBV7-3 | TGTGCCAGCAGCGTCGGGGGGAGCACAGATACGCAGTATTTT | CASSVGGSTDTQYF
TRBJ1-2 | - | - | TRBV27 | TGTGCCAGCAGTTTTGCCACGGCAGAGAACTATGGCTACACCTTC | CASSFATAENYGYTF
TRBJ2-5 | few | - | TRBV19 | TGTGCCAGTAGTGTAGGAAACAGGGCGAAGACCCAGTACTTC | CASSVGNRAKTQYF
TRBJ1-2 | - | - | TRBV30 | TGTGCCTGGAGTGTACAGATCCGAGGGTATGGCTACACCTTC | CAWSVQIRGYGYTF
TRBJ2-1 | few | - | TRBV6-1 | TGTGCCAGCAGTGGTACAACAGGGCGGGCCGATGAGCAGTTCTTC | CASSGTTGRADEQFF
TRBJ1-2 | - | - | TRBV29-1 | TGCAGCGTTGAGGGACACCTTGGGAAGGGCTACACCTTC | CSVEGHLGKGYTF
TRBJ1-5 | - | TRBD1 | TRBV20-1 | TGCAGTGCTGGTAAAACCGGGACAGTCAATCAGCCCCAGCATTTT | CSAGKTGTVNQPQHF